A single sample gave rise to the 5 T cell receptor beta chains below, sequenced in a study of technical replicates of blood from a handful of donors. Using immunoSEQ multiplex PCR, the repertoire was profiled, and TCRdb retains in-frame clones only, with some absent. This sample carries 75,000 to 100,000 clones, approximately 94% of them seen once, and the ten largest clones take less than 0.25%. Sequenced: T cells isolated from PBMCs. These receptor sequences come from a human donor in good health.

This clone appeared a single time. The V gene is TRBV6-1, the J gene TRBJ1-1; a weak D match, TRBD1 (6 bases). Trimming stripped 10 bases from V and 5 bases from J, with 20 bases between. CDR3 size: 14 residues. In germline, CDR1 is MNHNS, CDR2 SASEGT. The CDR3 DNA reads TGTGCCATCGAGCCCCGGGGGAGGGGGACTGAAGCTTTCTTT. This translates into CAIEPRGRGTEAFF.

CDR3 sequence reads: CASSYPGQGLFAEAFF. CDR3 nucleotide sequence: TGCGCCAGCAGTTACCCGGGACAGGGGTTGTTTGCTGAAGCTTTCTTT. V usage is TRBV10-2 and J usage is TRBJ1-1; TRBD1 aligns across 10 bases. V was pared by 5 bases and J by 6 bases, with 12 bases of the junction left unmatched. This CDR3 contains 16 residues. Germline values: CDR1 WSHSY, CDR2 SAAADI.

The chain couples TRBV5-4 to TRBJ2-7, with D perhaps matching TRBD2 (7 bases). The germline CDR1 and CDR2 sequences are SGHNT and YYREEE (reference sequence). Trimming shortened V by 3 bases and J by 6 bases, and 16 bases separated the two germline ends. This CDR3 has 14 amino acids. CDR3 sequence (DNA): TGTGCCAGCAGCTCGGGGGGCTGGTTATCCGAGCAGTACTTC. Residues: CASSSGGWLSEQYF. Based on the CDR3 plus reference TRBV5-4 and TRBJ2-7, the full variable domain is ETGVTQSPTHLIKTRGQQVTLRCSSQSGHNTVSWYQQALGQGPQFIFQYYREEENGRGNFPPRFSGLQFPNYSSELNVNALELDDSALYLCASSSGGWLSEQYFGPGTRLTVT.

Notes on this clone: Other DNA sequences in the sample encode the same CDR3. The J gene is TRBJ1-1, the V gene TRBV30; D possibly corresponds to TRBD1 (5 bases). The CDR3 has 16 residues. V was pared by 1 base and J by 5 bases, with 20 bases between. The V gene's germline CDR1 is GTSNPN and CDR2 SVGIG (reference sequence). The chain's CDR3 is CAWSGRAAGGVTEAFF. CDR3 DNA sequence: TGTGCCTGGAGTGGAAGGGCGGCAGGAGGGGTGACTGAAGCTTTCTTT.

This chain joins TRBV9 and TRBJ1-3; no clear D gene. The V gene lost 3 bases and the J gene lost 2 bases, with 15 bases spanning the gap. The CDR3 has 16 residues. Per the germline V gene, CDR1 is SGDLS and CDR2 is YYNGEE. The CDR3 spells CASSAYNGEAGNTIYF. The CDR3 DNA reads TGTGCCAGCAGCGCCTACAACGGGGAAGCTGGAAACACCATATATTTT.